The 6 T cell receptor beta chains listed next were all sequenced from one sample in a study of identical twins. TCRdb re-called the 5' RACE reads through MiXCR, storing one row per CDR3 protein. The profile shows 1,800,000 or so distinct CDR3 sequences, under 35% of them singletons. What was sequenced was cord blood. The receptors originated from a newborn girl in good health.

This rearrangement joins TRBV27 to TRBJ2-4; the match to TRBD2 covers 8 bases. The CDR3 totals 15 residues. Looked up from germline, CDR1 is MNHEY and CDR2 is SMNVEV (reference sequence). J lost 7 bases, V lost 2 bases, and 7 bases had no gene match. The CDR3 region has the DNA TGTGCCAGCAGTTTAGTCCGGGAGGGGTGGAACATTCAGTACTTC. It translates to CASSLVREGWNIQYF.

Only a few counts were recorded for this clonotype. The CDR3 coding sequence is TGTGCCAGCAGCCAAGTCGGGGGACGGCCGAACACTGAAGCTTTCTTT. The encoded protein is CASSQVGGRPNTEAFF. The chain links TRBV4-2 to TRBJ1-1; tentative D call: TRBD1 (5 bases). Trimming removed 1 base from V and 1 base from J, with 13 bases in between. Germline assignment: CDR1 LGHNA and CDR2 YNFKEQ. There are 16 residues in the CDR3.

This chain connects TRBV20-1 to TRBJ1-1, with 10 positions matching TRBD1. Trimming cost V 3 bases and J 1 base; bases outside gene matches: 2. Germline V CDR1 and CDR2: DFQATT, SNEGSKA (reference sequence). The CDR3 spans 14 residues. CDR3 nucleotide sequence: TGCAGTGCTAGGCGGACAGGGGGGAACACTGAAGCTTTCTTT. As protein: CSARRTGGNTEAFF.

At least ten counts were recorded for this clonotype. This chain links TRBV27 with TRBJ1-2; D is uncertain. The CDR3 spans 13 residues. Germline CDR1 is MNHEY and CDR2 is SMNVEV (reference sequence). Trimming stripped 3 bases from V and 5 bases from J, with 10 bases between. The CDR3 region has the DNA TGTGCCAGCAGTTTGGGTTTTGGGTATGGCTACACCTTC. Its translation is CASSLGFGYGYTF.

The V and J genes are TRBV20-1 and TRBJ1-5; 7 bases are shared with TRBD1. This CDR3 contains 18 residues. The V segment lost 7 bases and the J segment 2 bases; nucleotides outside the gene matches: 20. Per the germline V gene, CDR1 is DFQATT and CDR2 is SNEGSKA (reference sequence). The CDR3 protein is CSVCRDRGFWSGNQPQHF. Written as DNA, the CDR3 is TGCAGTGTGTGCCGGGACAGAGGGTTCTGGAGTGGCAATCAGCCCCAGCATTTT.

The gene calls are TRBV30 and TRBJ2-7, with no clear D. Deletions cut 1 base from V and 0 bases from J, with 10 bases between. CDR1 is GTSNPN, CDR2 SVGIG, per germline (reference sequence). CDR3 length equals 14 residues. The CDR3 DNA sequence: TGTGCCTGGAGTGAACACCCTGACTCCTACGAGCAGTACTTC. As protein: CAWSEHPDSYEQYF.